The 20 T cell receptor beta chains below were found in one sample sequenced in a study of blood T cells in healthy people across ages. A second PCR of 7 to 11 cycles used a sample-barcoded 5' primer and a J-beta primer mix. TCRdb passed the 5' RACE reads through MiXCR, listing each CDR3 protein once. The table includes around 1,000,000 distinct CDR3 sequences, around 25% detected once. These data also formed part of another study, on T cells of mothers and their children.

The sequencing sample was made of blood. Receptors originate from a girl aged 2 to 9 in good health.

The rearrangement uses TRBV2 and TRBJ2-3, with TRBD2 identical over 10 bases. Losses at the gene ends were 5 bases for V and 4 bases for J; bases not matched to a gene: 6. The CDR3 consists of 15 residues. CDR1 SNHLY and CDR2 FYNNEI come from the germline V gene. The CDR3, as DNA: TGTGCCAGCAGTCCGACTAGCGGGTGGGCAGATACGCAGTATTTT. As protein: CASSPTSGWADTQYF.

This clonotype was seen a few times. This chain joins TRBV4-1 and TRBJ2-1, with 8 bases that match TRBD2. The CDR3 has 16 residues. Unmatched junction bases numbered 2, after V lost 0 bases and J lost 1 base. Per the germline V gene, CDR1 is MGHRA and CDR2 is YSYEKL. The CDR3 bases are TGCGCCAGCAGCCAAGATGCGGGAGGTTCCTACAATGAGCAGTTCTTC. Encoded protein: CASSQDAGGSYNEQFF.

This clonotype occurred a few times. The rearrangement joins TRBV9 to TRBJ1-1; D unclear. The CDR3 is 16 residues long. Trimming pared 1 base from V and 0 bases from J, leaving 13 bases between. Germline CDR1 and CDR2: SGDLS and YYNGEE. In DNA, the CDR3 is TGTGCCAGCAGCGTACATGGTTCAGTTATGAACACTGAAGCTTTCTTT. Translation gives CASSVHGSVMNTEAFF.

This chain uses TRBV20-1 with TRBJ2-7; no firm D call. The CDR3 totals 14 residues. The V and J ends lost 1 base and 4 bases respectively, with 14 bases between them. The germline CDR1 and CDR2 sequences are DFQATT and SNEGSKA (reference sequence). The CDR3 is CSARAAGSMYEQYF. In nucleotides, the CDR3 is TGCAGTGCTAGAGCGGCAGGAAGCATGTACGAGCAGTACTTC.

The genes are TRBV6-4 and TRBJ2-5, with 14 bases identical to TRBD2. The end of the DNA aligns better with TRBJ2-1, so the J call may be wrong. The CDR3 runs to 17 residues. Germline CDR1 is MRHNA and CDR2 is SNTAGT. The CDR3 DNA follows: TGTGCCAGCAGTGACTCCGGACTAGCGGGGGGAATCAATGAGCAGTTCTTC. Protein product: CASSDSGLAGGINEQFF.

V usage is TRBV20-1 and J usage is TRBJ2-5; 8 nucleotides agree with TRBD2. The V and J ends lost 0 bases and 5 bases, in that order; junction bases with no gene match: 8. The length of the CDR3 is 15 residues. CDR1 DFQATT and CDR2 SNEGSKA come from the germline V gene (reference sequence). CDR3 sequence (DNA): TGCAGTGCTAGAGATATGATAGCGGGATTGGAGACCCAGTACTTC. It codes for CSARDMIAGLETQYF.

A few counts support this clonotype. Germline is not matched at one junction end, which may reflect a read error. CDR3 sequence (DNA): TGTGCCAGCAGCTTGGCCGTGGCGGACAATGAGCAGCTCTTC. Its translation: CASSLAVADNEQLF. The V call is TRBV5-6, the J call TRBJ2-1, with D possibly TRBD1 on 5 matching bases. This CDR3 spans 14 amino acids. Germline-derived CDR1 and CDR2 are SGHDT and YYEEEE. The whole variable domain, remainder taken from reference TRBV5-6 and TRBJ2-1, is DAGVTQSPTHLIKTRGQQVTLRCSPKSGHDTVSWYQQALGQGPQFIFQYYEEEERQRGNFPDRFSGHQFPNYSSELNVNALLLGDSALYLCASSLAVADNEQLFGPGTRLTVL.

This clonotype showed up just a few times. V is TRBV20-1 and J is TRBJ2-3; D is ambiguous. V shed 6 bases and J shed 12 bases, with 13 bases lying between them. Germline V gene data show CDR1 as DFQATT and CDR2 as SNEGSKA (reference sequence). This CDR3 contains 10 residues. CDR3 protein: CSAQTQSQYF. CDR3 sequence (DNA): TGCAGTGCCCAGACTCAGTCCCAGTATTTT.

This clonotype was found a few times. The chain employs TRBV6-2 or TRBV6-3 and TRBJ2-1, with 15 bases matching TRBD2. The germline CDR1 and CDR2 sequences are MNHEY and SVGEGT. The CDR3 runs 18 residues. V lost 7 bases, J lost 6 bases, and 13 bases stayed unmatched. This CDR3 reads CASTNAGLAGGPSNEQFF. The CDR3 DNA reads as TGTGCCAGCACTAACGCAGGACTAGCGGGGGGGCCTAGCAATGAGCAGTTCTTC.

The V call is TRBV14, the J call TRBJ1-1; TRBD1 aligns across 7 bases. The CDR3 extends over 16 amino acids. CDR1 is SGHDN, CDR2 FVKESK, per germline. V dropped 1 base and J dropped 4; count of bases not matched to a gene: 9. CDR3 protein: CASSQVNQGGGTEAFF. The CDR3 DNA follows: TGTGCCAGCAGCCAAGTTAATCAGGGGGGTGGCACTGAAGCTTTCTTT.

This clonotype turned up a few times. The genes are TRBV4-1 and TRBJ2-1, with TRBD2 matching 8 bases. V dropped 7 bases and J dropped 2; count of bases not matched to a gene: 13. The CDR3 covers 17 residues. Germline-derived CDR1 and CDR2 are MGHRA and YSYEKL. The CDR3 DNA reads TGCGCCAGCAATCCCAGCGGGAGTTATAACCCCTACAATGAGCAGTTCTTC. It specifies CASNPSGSYNPYNEQFF.

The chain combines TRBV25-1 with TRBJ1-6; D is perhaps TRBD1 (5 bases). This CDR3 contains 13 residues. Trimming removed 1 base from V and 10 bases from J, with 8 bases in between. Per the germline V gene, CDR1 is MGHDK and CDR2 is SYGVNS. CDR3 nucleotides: TGTGCCAGCAGTGAATTAGGGGAATCACCCCTCCACTTT. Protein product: CASSELGESPLHF. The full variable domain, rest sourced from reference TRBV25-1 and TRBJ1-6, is EADIYQTPRYLVIGTGKKITLECSQTMGHDKMYWYQQDPGMELHLIHYSYGVNSTEKGDLSSESTVSRIRTEHFPLTLESARPSHTSQYLCASSELGESPLHFGNGTRLTVT.

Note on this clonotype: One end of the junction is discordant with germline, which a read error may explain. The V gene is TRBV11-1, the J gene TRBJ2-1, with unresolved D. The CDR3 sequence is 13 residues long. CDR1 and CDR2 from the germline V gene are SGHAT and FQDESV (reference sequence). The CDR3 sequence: CASSPLPSGEQFF. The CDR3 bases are TGCGCCAGCAGCCCCCTGCCCTCCGGCGAGCAGTTCTTC.

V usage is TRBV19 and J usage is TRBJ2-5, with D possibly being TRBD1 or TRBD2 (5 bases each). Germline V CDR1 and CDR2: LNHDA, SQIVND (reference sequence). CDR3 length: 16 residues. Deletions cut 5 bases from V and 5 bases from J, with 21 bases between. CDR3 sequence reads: CASSPRGLYHRETQYF. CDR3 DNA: TGTGCCAGTAGTCCCCGGGGCTTATACCATCGGGAGACCCAGTACTTC. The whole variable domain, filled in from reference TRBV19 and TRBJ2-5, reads DGGITQSPKYLFRKEGQNVTLSCEQNLNHDAMYWYRQDPGQGLRLIYYSQIVNDFQKGDIAEGYSVSREKKESFPLTVTSAQKNPTAFYLCASSPRGLYHRETQYFGPGTRLLVL.

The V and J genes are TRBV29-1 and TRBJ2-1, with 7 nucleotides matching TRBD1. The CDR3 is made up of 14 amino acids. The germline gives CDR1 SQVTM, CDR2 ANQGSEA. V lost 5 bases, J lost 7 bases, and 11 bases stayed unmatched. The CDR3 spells CSVPPGTVWNEQFF. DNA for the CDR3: TGCAGCGTTCCACCCGGGACAGTATGGAATGAGCAGTTCTTC.

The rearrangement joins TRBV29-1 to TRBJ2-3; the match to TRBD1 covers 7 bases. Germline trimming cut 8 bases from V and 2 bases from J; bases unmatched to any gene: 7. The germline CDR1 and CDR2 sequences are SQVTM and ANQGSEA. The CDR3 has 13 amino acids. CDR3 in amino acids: CSHRDSYTDTQYF. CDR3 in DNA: TGCAGCCACCGGGACAGTTACACAGATACGCAGTATTTT.

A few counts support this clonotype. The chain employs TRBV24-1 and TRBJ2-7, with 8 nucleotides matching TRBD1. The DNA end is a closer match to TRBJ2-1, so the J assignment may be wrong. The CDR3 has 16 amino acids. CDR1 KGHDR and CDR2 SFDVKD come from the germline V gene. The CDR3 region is CATSDFQGALYNEQFF. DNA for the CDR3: TGTGCCACCAGTGATTTCCAGGGGGCCCTCTACAATGAGCAGTTCTTC.

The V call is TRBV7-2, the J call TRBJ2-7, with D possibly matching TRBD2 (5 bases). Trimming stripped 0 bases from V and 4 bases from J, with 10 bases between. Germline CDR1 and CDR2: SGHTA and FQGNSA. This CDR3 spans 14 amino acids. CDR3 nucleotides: TGTGCCAGCAGCTTAGCTCCGAGGGTATACGAGCAGTACTTC. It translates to CASSLAPRVYEQYF.

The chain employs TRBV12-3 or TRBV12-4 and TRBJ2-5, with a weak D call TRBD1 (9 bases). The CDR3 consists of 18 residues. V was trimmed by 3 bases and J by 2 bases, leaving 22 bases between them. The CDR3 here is CASSFRGDSGTGQETQYF. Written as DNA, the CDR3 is TGTGCCAGCAGTTTTAGGGGCGATAGCGGGACAGGGCAAGAGACCCAGTACTTC.

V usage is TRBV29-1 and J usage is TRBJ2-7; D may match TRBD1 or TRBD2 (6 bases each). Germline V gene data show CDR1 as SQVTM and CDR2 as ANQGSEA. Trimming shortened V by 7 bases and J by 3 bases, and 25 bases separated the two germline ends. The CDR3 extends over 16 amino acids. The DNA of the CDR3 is TGCAGCGCGGCGGAAGGGGGGAGTATCAGGTACTACGAGCAGTACTTC. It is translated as CSAAEGGSIRYYEQYF.